These T cell receptor beta chains were read from a single sample in a study of cytomegalovirus exposure and HLA in healthy donors. Clones were sequenced by immunoSEQ multiplex PCR, and TCRdb holds only the in-frame ones, with some missing. Of about 63,000 clones detected, about 76% appear once; the ten largest clones hold 5.4%. Specimen: PBMCs. The receptors were sampled from a man in his forties or fifties in good health and CMV-seronegative. Both conserved end residues are part of each CDR3. The order of the fields is CDR3 length, clone size, D gene, V gene, J gene, CDR3 DNA, CDR3 protein. D genes are given only for firm matches. Clone sizes are given selectively: once, few, many, or a class where the clone is expanded.

cdr3_length: 13; clone_size: few; d_call: .; v_call: TRBV27; j_call: TRBJ1-1; cdr3_nt: TGTGCCAGCAGTTTTTTCGGGCAGGGTGGCGCTTTCTTT; cdr3_aa: CASSFFGQGGAFF
cdr3_length: 14; clone_size: .; d_call: TRBD1; v_call: TRBV16; j_call: TRBJ2-3; cdr3_nt: TGTGCCAGCAGCGTGGGACAGGGCACAGATACGCAGTATTTT; cdr3_aa: CASSVGQGTDTQYF
cdr3_length: 14; clone_size: .; d_call: .; v_call: TRBV5-6; j_call: TRBJ2-1; cdr3_nt: TGTGCCAGCAGCACAGGGTGGGGGTACAATGAGCAGTTCTTC; cdr3_aa: CASSTGWGYNEQFF
cdr3_length: 14; clone_size: few; d_call: .; v_call: TRBV6-5; j_call: TRBJ1-2; cdr3_nt: TGTGCCAGCACTACACATGGGGGGAACGATGGCTACACCTTC; cdr3_aa: CASTTHGGNDGYTF
cdr3_length: 13; clone_size: .; d_call: .; v_call: TRBV4-1; j_call: TRBJ1-2; cdr3_nt: TGCGCCAGCAGCCAAGATCCTGTAGATGGCTACACCTTC; cdr3_aa: CASSQDPVDGYTF
cdr3_length: 13; clone_size: .; d_call: .; v_call: TRBV29-1; j_call: TRBJ1-1; cdr3_nt: TGCAGCGTTAAGCAGGGATGGGGCACTGAAGCTTTCTTT; cdr3_aa: CSVKQGWGTEAFF
cdr3_length: 11; clone_size: .; d_call: .; v_call: TRBV27; j_call: TRBJ2-1; cdr3_nt: TGTGCCAGCAGACTTAACAATGAGCAGTTCTTC; cdr3_aa: CASRLNNEQFF
cdr3_length: 15; clone_size: .; d_call: .; v_call: TRBV2; j_call: TRBJ2-1; cdr3_nt: TGTGCCAGCAGTGAAATGGGGGGGCTAAGTAATGAGCAGTTCTTC; cdr3_aa: CASSEMGGLSNEQFF
cdr3_length: 15; clone_size: .; d_call: TRBD1; v_call: TRBV7-2; j_call: TRBJ1-1; cdr3_nt: TGTGCCAGCAGCCCCCTAGACAGGGGCCAAGCGGGAGCTTTCTTT; cdr3_aa: CASSPLDRGQAGAFF
cdr3_length: 13; clone_size: .; d_call: TRBD1; v_call: TRBV9; j_call: TRBJ1-2; cdr3_nt: TGTGCCAGCAGCGGCCGGGACAGTTATGGCTACACCTTC; cdr3_aa: CASSGRDSYGYTF
cdr3_length: 14; clone_size: few; d_call: .; v_call: TRBV7-2; j_call: TRBJ1-5; cdr3_nt: TGTGCCTCCAAAGGGGACACAGGCAATCAGCCCCAGCATTTT; cdr3_aa: CASKGDTGNQPQHF
cdr3_length: 18; clone_size: .; d_call: TRBD1; v_call: TRBV5-1; j_call: TRBJ2-6; cdr3_nt: TGCGCCAGCAGCTTGGCGGGACAGAGGATCTCTGGGGCCAACGTCCTGACTTTC; cdr3_aa: CASSLAGQRISGANVLTF
cdr3_length: 16; clone_size: few; d_call: TRBD2; v_call: TRBV11-1; j_call: TRBJ2-3; cdr3_nt: TGTGCCAGCAGCCTGACTAGCGGGGGGTCCTTAGATACGCAGTATTTT; cdr3_aa: CASSLTSGGSLDTQYF
cdr3_length: 15; clone_size: .; d_call: .; v_call: TRBV13; j_call: TRBJ1-2; cdr3_nt: TGTGCCAGCAGCTCTCGGACTCAGGTTAACTATGGCTACACCTTC; cdr3_aa: CASSSRTQVNYGYTF
cdr3_length: 15; clone_size: .; d_call: .; v_call: TRBV6-5; j_call: TRBJ1-6; cdr3_nt: TGTGCCAGCAGTTACTCAAGACAGGCTAATTCACCCCTCCACTTT; cdr3_aa: CASSYSRQANSPLHF
cdr3_length: 15; clone_size: few; d_call: .; v_call: TRBV6-1; j_call: TRBJ2-6; cdr3_nt: TGTGCCAGCAGTGGACAAAACTCTGGGGCCAACGTCCTGACTTTC; cdr3_aa: CASSGQNSGANVLTF
cdr3_length: 13; clone_size: .; d_call: TRBD1; v_call: TRBV29-1; j_call: TRBJ1-1; cdr3_nt: TGCAGCGTTGATACGGGACAGGGGACTGAAGCTTTCTTT; cdr3_aa: CSVDTGQGTEAFF
cdr3_length: 16; clone_size: .; d_call: TRBD2; v_call: TRBV6-4; j_call: TRBJ2-1; cdr3_nt: TGTGCCAGCAGCCCGACTAGCGGGGGGGCCAGCAATGAGCAGTTCTTC; cdr3_aa: CASSPTSGGASNEQFF
cdr3_length: 15; clone_size: .; d_call: TRBD1; v_call: TRBV2; j_call: TRBJ2-7; cdr3_nt: TGTGCCAGTCGCTCCCTCGGGACAGGCGCCTACGAGCAGTACTTC; cdr3_aa: CASRSLGTGAYEQYF
cdr3_length: 11; clone_size: .; d_call: .; v_call: TRBV20-1; j_call: TRBJ2-3; cdr3_nt: TGCAGTGCTCCCGTTCCAGATACGCAGTATTTT; cdr3_aa: CSAPVPDTQYF
cdr3_length: 17; clone_size: few; d_call: TRBD1; v_call: TRBV23-1; j_call: TRBJ1-3; cdr3_nt: TGCGCCAGCAGTCAACTAACACAGGGGGCGCGGGGAAACACCATATATTTT; cdr3_aa: CASSQLTQGARGNTIYF
cdr3_length: 14; clone_size: .; d_call: .; v_call: TRBV30; j_call: TRBJ2-5; cdr3_nt: TGCAGCTGGGGGGATGGGTGGATCGCGGGGACCCAGTACTTC; cdr3_aa: CSWGDGWIAGTQYF
cdr3_length: 13; clone_size: few; d_call: .; v_call: TRBV28; j_call: TRBJ2-7; cdr3_nt: TGTGCCAGCAGGAGCGGGACAACCTACGAGCAGTACTTC; cdr3_aa: CASRSGTTYEQYF